This T cell receptor beta chain was sequenced for a study of T cells in Graves' hyperthyroidism and ophthalmopathy. This clonotype has at least ten counts. TCR beta CDR3 region amplification was performed from RNA transcripts. HTBI primers were the set used in a first-round RT-PCR of the TCR CDR3. MiXCR was run by TCRdb on the multiplex PCR reads, yielding one entry per CDR3 protein. The repertoire holds around 440,000 distinct CDR3 sequences, with less than 20% as singletons. The hyperthyroidism patients had all been newly diagnosed, and their disease duration was under 2 months. Their ages ranged from 18 to 65 years. Diagnoses rested on clinical symptoms, serum thyroxine and TRAb, thyroid ultrasound and orbital computed tomography. Germline V gives CDR1 SGDLS, CDR2 YYNGEE. The CDR3 has 16 amino acids. V gave up 6 bases and J gave up 0 bases, with 17 bases separating them.

This receptor was obtained from a woman aged 18-29 years with Graves' hyperthyroidism. What was sequenced was blood. V and J are TRBV9 and TRBJ2-3; the D gene is possibly TRBD1 (5 bases). The CDR3 protein is CASTRGGAGSTDTQYF. The CDR3 bases are TGTGCCAGCACCCGAGGTGGGGCAGGGAGCACAGATACGCAGTATTTT.